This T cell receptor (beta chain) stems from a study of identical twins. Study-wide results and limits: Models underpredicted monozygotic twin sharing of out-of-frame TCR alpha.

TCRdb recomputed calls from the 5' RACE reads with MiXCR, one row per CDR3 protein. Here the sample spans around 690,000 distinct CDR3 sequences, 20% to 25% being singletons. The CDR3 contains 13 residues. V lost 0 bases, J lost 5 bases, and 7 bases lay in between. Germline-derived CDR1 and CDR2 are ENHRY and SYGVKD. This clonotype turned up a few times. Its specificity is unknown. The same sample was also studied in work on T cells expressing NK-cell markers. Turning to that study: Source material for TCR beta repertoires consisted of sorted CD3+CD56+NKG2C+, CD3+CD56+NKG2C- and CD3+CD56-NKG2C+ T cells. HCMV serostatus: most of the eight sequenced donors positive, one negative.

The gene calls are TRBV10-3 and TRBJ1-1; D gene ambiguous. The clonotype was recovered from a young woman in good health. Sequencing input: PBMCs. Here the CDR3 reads CAISESGQTEAFF. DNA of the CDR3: TGTGCCATCAGTGAGTCTGGGCAGACTGAAGCTTTCTTT.